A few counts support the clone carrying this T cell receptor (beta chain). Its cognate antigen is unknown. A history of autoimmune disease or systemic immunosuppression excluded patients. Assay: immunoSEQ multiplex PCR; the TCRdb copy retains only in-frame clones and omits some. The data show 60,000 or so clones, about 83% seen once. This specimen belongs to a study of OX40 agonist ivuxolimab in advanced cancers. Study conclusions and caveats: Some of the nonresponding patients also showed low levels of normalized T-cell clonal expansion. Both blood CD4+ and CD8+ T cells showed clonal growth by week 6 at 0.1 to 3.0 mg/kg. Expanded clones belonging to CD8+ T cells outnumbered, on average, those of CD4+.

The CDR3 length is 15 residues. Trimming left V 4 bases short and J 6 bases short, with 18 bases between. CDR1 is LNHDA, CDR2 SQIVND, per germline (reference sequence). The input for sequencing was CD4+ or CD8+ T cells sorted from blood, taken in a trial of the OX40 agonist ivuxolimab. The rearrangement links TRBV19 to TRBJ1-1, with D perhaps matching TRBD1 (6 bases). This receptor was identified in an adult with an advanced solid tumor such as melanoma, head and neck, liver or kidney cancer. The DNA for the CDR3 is TGTGCCAGTAGTACCTGGACAGATAATTGGGCTGAAGCTTTCTTT. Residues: CASSTWTDNWAEAFF.